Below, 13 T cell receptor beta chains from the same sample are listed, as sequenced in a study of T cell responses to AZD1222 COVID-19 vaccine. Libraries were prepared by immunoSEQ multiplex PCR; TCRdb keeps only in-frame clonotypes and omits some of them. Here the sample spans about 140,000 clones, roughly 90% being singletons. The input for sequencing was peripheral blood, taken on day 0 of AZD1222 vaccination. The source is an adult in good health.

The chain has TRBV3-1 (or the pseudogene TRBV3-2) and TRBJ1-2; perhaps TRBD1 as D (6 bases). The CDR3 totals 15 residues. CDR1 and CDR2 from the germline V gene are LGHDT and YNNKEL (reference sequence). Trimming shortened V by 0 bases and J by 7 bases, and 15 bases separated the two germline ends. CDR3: CASSQDGAGARGYTF. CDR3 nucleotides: TGTGCCAGCAGCCAAGATGGAGCAGGGGCGCGTGGCTACACCTTC.

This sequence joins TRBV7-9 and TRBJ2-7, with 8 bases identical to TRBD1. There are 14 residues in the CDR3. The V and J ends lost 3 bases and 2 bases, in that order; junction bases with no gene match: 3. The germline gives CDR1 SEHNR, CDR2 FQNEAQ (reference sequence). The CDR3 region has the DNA TGTGCCAGCAGCTTTACAGGGGGGCCCTACGAGCAGTACTTC. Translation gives CASSFTGGPYEQYF.

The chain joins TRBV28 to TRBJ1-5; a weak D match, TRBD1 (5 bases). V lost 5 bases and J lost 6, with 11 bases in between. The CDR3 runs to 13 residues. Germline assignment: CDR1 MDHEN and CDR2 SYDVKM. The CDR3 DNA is TGTGCCAGCAGTCCCACGGGACGTCAGCCCCAGCATTTT. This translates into CASSPTGRQPQHF. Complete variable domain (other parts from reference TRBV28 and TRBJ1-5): DVKVTQSSRYLVKRTGEKVFLECVQDMDHENMFWYRQDPGLGLRLIYFSYDVKMKEKGDIPEGYSVSREKKERFSLILESASTNQTSMYLCASSPTGRQPQHFGDGTRLSIL.

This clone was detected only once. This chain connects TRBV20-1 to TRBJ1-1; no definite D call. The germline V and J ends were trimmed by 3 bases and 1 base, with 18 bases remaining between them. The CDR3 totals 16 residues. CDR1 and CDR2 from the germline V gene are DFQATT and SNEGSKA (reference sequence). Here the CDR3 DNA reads TGCAGTGCTAGTAGGATGTGGACCGGTAGGAACACTGAAGCTTTCTTT. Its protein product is CSASRMWTGRNTEAFF.

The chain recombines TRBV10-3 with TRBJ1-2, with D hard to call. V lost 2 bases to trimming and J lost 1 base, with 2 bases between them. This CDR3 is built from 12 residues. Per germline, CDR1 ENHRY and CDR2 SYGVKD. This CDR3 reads CAISEVNYGYTF. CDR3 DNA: TGTGCCATCAGTGAGGTTAACTATGGCTACACCTTC.

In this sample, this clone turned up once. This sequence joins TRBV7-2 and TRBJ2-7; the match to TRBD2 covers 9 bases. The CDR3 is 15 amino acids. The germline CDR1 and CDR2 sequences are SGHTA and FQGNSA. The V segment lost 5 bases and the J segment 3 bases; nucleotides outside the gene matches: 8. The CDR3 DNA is TGTGCCAGCAGCCCCCAAAGCGGGAGGTTCTACGAGCAGTACTTC. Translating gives CASSPQSGRFYEQYF.

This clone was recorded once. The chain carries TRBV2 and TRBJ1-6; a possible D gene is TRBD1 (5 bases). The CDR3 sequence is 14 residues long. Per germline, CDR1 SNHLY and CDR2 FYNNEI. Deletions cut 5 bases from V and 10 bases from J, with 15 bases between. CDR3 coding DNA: TGTGCCAGCAGTTTAGAAGCAAAGGGGTCACCCCTCCACTTT. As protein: CASSLEAKGSPLHF.

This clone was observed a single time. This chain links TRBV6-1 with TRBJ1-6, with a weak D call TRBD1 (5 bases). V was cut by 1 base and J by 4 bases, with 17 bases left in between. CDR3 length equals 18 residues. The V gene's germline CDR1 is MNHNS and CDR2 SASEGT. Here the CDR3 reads CASSEVHPGEGYNSPLHF. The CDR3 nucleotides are TGTGCCAGCAGTGAAGTACACCCGGGGGAGGGATATAATTCACCCCTCCACTTT.

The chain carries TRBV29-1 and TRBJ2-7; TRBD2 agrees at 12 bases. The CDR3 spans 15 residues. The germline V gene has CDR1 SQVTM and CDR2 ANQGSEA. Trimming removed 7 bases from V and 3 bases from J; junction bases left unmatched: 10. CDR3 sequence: CSAWPGLAGLYEQYF. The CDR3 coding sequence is TGCAGCGCTTGGCCGGGACTAGCGGGCCTCTACGAGCAGTACTTC.

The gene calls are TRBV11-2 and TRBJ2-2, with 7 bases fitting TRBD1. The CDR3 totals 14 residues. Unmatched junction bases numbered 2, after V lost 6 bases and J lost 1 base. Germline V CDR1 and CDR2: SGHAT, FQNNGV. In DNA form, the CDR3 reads TGTGCCAGCAGGGGACAGAAGAACACCGGGGAGCTGTTTTTT. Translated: CASRGQKNTGELFF.

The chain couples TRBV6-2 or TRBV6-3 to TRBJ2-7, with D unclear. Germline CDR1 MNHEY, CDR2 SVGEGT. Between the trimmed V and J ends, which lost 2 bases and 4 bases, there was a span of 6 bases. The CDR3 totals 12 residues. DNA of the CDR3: TGTGCCAGCAGTTACACAATTTACGAGCAGTACTTC. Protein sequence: CASSYTIYEQYF.

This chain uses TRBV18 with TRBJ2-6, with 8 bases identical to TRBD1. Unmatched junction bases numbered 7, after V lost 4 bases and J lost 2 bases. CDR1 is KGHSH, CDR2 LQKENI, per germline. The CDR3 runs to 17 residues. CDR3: CASSRTGSIAGANVLTF. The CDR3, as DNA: TGTGCCAGCTCACGGACAGGGAGCATCGCTGGGGCCAACGTCCTGACTTTC.

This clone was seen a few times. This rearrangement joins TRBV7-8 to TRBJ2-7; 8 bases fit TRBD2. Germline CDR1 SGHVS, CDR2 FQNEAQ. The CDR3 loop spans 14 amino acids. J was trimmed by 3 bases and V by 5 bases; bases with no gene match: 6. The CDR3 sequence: CASSPSGGRYEQYF. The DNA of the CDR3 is TGTGCCAGCAGCCCTTCGGGGGGGCGCTACGAGCAGTACTTC.